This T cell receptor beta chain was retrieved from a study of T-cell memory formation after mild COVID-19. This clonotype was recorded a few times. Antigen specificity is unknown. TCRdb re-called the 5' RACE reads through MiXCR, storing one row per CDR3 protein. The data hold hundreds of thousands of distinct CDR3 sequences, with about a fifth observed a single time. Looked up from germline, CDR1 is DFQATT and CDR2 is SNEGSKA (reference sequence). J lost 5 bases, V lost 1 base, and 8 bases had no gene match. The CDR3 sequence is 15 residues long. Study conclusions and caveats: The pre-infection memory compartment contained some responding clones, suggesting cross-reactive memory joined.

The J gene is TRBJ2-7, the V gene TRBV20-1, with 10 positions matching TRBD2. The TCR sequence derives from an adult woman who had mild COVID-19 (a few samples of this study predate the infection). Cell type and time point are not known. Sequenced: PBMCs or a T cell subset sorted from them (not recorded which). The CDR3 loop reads CSARVGLAGVHEQYF. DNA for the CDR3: TGCAGTGCTAGAGTGGGCCTAGCGGGAGTCCACGAGCAGTACTTC.